This T cell receptor beta chain was found in a study of tumor and adjacent non-tumor tissue in lung cancer (dated by TCRdb to about 2018). The study in broad terms: Of the cohort, eleven to twelve patients had adenocarcinoma, 2 had squamous cell carcinoma and 1 had small cell lung cancer. The approximately 15 patients were aged about 30 to 76 years, included roughly ten men and 5 women, and had TNM stage I to III disease. A total of approximately 120,000,000 productive TCRbeta reads were generated by sequencing, corresponding to an average of about 4.2 million reads per sample. The study compared bulk TCRbeta repertoires from lung tumor tissue and matched distant non-tumor lung tissue of some 14 lung cancer patients. TCRbeta CDR3 sequencing was performed on about 29 paired specimens, with one tumor sample and one normal lung sample collected per patient.

CDR1 is given as MGHRA and CDR2 as YSYEKL, both from the germline V gene. The CDR3 spans 15 residues, from the cysteine through the phenylalanine. Kept here is only the CDR3 DNA, which spans 45 bases and is read in frame from base 1. RNA was isolated from bulk, unsorted tissue, and RNA quality was assessed with a NanoDrop ND-1000 and an Agilent 2100. The normal lung samples consisted of distant non-tumor tissue collected more than 3 cm from the tumor edge. Newly diagnosed lung cancer patients without prior chemotherapy who had been admitted for thoracic surgery in China between August and November 2014 were enrolled as donors. Patients with previous radiotherapy or chemotherapy, or with another concurrent cancer, were excluded from the study. Surgical tissue pieces of 1-2 cm3 were preserved in RNAlater solution and were kept at -80 degrees C until use. Points the paper makes about the study in general: In normal lung, the top 100 clones accounted for a significantly larger cumulative share of the repertoire than in tumor tissue. Significantly higher TCR diversity was found in younger patients, and higher tumor TCR diversity was associated with shorter overall and disease-free survival. Peripheral blood was not sequenced, so blood TCRbeta repertoires in these lung cancer patients were not examined. The cohort had only about 16 patients, and the authors noted that larger samples and more detailed clinical data are needed. Tumor tissue showed significantly greater TCR diversity (inverse Simpson) than normal lung tissue (431.37 vs 166.20, P = 0.0075, Mann-Whitney U test). Neither the sequencing platform nor unique molecular identifiers are mentioned in the methods.

Receptor libraries were prepared by multiplex PCR. The listed sequencing device is Illumina HiSeq 2500. Following protocols modified from ARM-PCR, the researchers constructed TCRbeta libraries through three rounds of nested PCR with primers (Table S4). Before sequencing, PCR products of 200-500 bp were cut from the gel and purified using the QIAquick gel extraction kit. As for the authors' bioinformatics: Trimmomatic was used to clean the reads, FLASH was used to merge the reads into complete CDR3 sequences, and MiTCR was used to assign the reads to V(D)J germline segments. VDJtools was used to compute clonal diversity as the inverse Simpson's index. A read counted as productive if the sequence was in-frame and lacked a premature stop codon. TCRdb reworked the public reads: Q25 trimming with fastp, MiXCR clone assembly, productive beta chains retained. Records with the same CDR3 protein are collapsed into one entry carrying the most frequent genes and DNA. Here the V and J calls rest on TCRdb's processing, not on the authors' analysis. Across this sample there are 85,000 to 130,000 distinct CDR3 sequences, with more than 55% seen only once. The top ten clones comprise approximately 18% of the sample.

Regarding this clonotype: The antigen this receptor binds is unknown. One end of the junction fails to match germline, which may point to a read error.

The sequencing input was distant non-tumor lung tissue. The TCR sequence derives from a man aged 25-40 years with non-small cell lung cancer. The V and J genes are TRBV4-1 and TRBJ2-7; the D segment cannot be called with confidence. The nucleotide sequence reads TGCGCCAGCAGCCAAGACACAGAGGCATCCTACGATCAGTACTTC. This sequence encodes CASSQDTEASYDQYF.